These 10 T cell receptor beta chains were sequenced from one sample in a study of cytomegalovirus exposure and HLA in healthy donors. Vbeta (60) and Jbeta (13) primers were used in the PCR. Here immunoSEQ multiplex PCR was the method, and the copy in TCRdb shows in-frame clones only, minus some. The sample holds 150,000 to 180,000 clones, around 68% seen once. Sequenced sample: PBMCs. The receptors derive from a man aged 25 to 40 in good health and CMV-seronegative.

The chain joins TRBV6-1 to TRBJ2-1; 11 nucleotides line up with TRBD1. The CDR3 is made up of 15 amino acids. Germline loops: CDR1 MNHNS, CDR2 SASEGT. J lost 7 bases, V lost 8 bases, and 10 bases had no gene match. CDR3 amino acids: CASGEGTGGWNEQFF. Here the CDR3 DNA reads TGTGCCAGCGGAGAAGGGACAGGGGGATGGAATGAGCAGTTCTTC.

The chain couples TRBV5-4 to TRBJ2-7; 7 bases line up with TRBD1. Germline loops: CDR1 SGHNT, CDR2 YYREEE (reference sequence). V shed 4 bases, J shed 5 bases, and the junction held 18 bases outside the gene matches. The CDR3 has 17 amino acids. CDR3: CASSPQQGPLSPHEQYF. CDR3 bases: TGTGCCAGCAGCCCGCAACAGGGGCCGCTAAGCCCCCACGAGCAGTACTTC.

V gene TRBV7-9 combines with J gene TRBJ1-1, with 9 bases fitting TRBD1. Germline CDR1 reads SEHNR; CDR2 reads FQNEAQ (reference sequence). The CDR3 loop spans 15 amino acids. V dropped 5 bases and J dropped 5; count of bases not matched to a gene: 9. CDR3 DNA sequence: TGTGCCAGCAGCCCCTTCGACAGGGGGGGGACTGAAGCTTTCTTT. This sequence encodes CASSPFDRGGTEAFF.

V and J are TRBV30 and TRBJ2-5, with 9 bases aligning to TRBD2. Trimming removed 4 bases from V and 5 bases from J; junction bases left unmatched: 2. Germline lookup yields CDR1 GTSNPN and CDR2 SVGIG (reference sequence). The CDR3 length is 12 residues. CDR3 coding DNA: TGTGCCTGGAATGCGGGGGGGGAGACCCAGTACTTC. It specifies CAWNAGGETQYF.

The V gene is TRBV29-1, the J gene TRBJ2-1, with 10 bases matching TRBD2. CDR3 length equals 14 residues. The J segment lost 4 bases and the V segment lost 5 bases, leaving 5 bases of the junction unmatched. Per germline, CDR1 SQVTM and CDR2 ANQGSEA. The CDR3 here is CSVPLAGAYNEQFF. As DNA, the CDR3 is TGCAGCGTTCCCCTAGCGGGGGCGTACAATGAGCAGTTCTTC.

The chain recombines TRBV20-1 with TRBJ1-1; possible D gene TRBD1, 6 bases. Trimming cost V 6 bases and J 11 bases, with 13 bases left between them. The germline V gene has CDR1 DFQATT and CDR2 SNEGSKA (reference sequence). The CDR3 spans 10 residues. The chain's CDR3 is CSARGGDAFF. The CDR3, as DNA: TGCAGTGCCAGGGGAGGGGATGCTTTCTTT.

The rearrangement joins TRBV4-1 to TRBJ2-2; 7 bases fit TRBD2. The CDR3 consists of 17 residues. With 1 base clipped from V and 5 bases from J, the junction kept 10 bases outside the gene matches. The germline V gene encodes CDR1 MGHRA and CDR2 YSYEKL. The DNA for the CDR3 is TGCGCCAGCAGCCAAGCCCGTGGGGGGGGGTGGACCGGGGAGCTGTTTTTT. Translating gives CASSQARGGGWTGELFF.

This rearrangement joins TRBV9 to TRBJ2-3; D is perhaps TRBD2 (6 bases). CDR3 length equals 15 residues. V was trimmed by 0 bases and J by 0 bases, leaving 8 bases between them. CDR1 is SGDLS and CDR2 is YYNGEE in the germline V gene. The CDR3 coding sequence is TGTGCCAGCAGCGTAGGCCTAGCGAGCACAGATACGCAGTATTTT. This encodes CASSVGLASTDTQYF.

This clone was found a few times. This CDR3 reads CASSLGDRRGYTF. CDR3 in DNA: TGTGCCAGCAGCTTAGGGGACAGACGTGGCTACACCTTC. The chain couples TRBV7-8 to TRBJ1-2, with 7 nucleotides matching TRBD1. CDR3 length: 13 residues. Germline V gives CDR1 SGHVS, CDR2 FQNEAQ. The V and J ends lost 1 base and 7 bases, in that order; junction bases with no gene match: 3.

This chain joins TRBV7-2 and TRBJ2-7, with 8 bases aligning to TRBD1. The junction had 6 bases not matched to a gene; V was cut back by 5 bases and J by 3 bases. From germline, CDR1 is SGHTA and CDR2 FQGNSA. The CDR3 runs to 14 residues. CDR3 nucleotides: TGTGCCAGCAGCAACCGACAGGGGTTCTACGAGCAGTACTTC. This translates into CASSNRQGFYEQYF.